A selection of T cell receptor beta chains follows, all from one sample in a study of cytomegalovirus exposure and HLA in healthy donors. Measured with immunoSEQ multiplex PCR; TCRdb has only the in-frame clones, and not every one. The top ten clones hold 2.5% to 3.5% of a sample with fewer than 150,000 clones, around 76% of them seen once. Sequencing input: PBMCs. These receptors originate from a male donor in good health and CMV-seronegative. CDR3s include the opening cysteine and the closing phenylalanine or tryptophan. A D gene is named only where the DNA matches it firmly. Clone size is stated in some rows and not others, as once, few, many or a class when expanded.

>TRBV7-9|TRBJ2-7|.|.
CSSSLSYEQYF
TGTTCCAGCAGCCTATCCTACGAGCAGTACTTC
>TRBV7-2|TRBJ1-1|.|.
CASSLRTENTEAFF
TGTGCCAGCAGCCTCCGGACAGAGAACACTGAAGCTTTCTTT
>TRBV7-2|TRBJ2-1|.|.
CASSLAPGGEQFF
TGTGCCAGCAGCTTAGCCCCCGGGGGTGAGCAGTTCTTC
>TRBV28|TRBJ2-7|.|.
CASALGQSYEQYF
TGTGCCAGTGCTTTGGGACAATCCTACGAGCAGTACTTC
>TRBV18|TRBJ2-3|.|.
CASSPPSSDTQYF
TGTGCCAGCTCACCACCTTCGTCAGATACGCAGTATTTT
>TRBV5-1|TRBJ2-7|TRBD1|.
CASSATGTGLNEQYF
TGCGCCAGCAGCGCTACCGGGACAGGGCTCAACGAGCAGTACTTC
>TRBV29-1|TRBJ2-3|.|.
CSGDGGETDTQYF
TGCAGCGGAGATGGAGGGGAAACAGATACGCAGTATTTC
>TRBV11-3|TRBJ2-7|.|.
CASSPGQEDYEQYF
TGTGCCAGCAGCCCGGGACAAGAAGACTACGAGCAGTACTTC
>TRBV27|TRBJ1-5|.|few
CASSSGIFNQPQHF
TGTGCCAGCAGTTCCGGGATCTTTAATCAGCCCCAGCATTTT
>TRBV2|TRBJ1-4|.|.
CASSGVTGPATNEKLFF
TGTGCCAGCAGTGGCGTGACAGGCCCTGCAACTAATGAAAAACTGTTTTTT
>TRBV10-3|TRBJ1-2|.|.
CAIRGLSGGYTF
TGTGCCATCAGGGGACTGAGCGGAGGCTACACCTTC
>TRBV5-1|TRBJ2-3|.|.
CASSSLNRQYF
TGCGCCAGCAGCTCTCTTAACAGGCAGTATTTT
>TRBV7-9|TRBJ1-2|TRBD1|.
CASSSTGGADGYTF
TGTGCCAGCAGCTCGACAGGGGGGGCGGATGGCTACACCTTC
>TRBV25-1|TRBJ1-1|.|once
CASSRGGDTEAFF
TGTGCCAGCAGTCGAGGAGGGGACACTGAAGCTTTCTTT
>TRBV19|TRBJ1-1|.|.
CASSRGSGVVTEAFF
TGTGCCAGTAGTAGGGGGTCAGGGGTGGTCACTGAAGCTTTCTTT
>TRBV5-1|TRBJ1-2|TRBD1|once
CASSPDPGQGNYGYTF
TGCGCCAGCAGCCCAGACCCAGGACAGGGCAACTATGGCTACACCTTC
>TRBV29-1|TRBJ1-1|.|.
CSVEGPEEAFF
TGCAGCGTTGAGGGCCCAGAAGAAGCTTTCTTT